This TCR beta chain was recorded in a study of blood T cell repertoires in COVID-19. This CDR3 comprises 13 residues. In the authors' methods: The assay estimated nucleated cells by amplifying reference gene primers. The method was immunoSEQ multiplex PCR; TCRdb's version includes in-frame clones alone and lacks a portion of them. That table gives V, J and clone size, and the DNA gave D and trimming. The sample carries fewer than 250,000 clones, almost 90% recorded once. This clone showed up many times. This sequence was found in a woman in her forties or fifties with acute COVID-19. Sequences were obtained from PBMCs or T cells enriched from blood (not recorded which). The gene calls are TRBV21-1 and TRBJ1-1. TRBV21-1 is termed a pseudogene. CDR3 DNA sequence: TGTGCCAGCAGCAAACGGGTTGCCACTGAAGCTTTCTTT. It encodes CASSKRVATEAFF.